The rows below give T cell receptor beta chains drawn from one sample of a study of blood T cell repertoires in COVID-19. Using immunoSEQ multiplex PCR, the repertoire was profiled, and TCRdb retains in-frame clones only, with some absent. The table has around 270,000 clones, 88% seen once. The sequencing sample was made of peripheral blood. The receptors originated from a man in his fifties or sixties who had recovered from COVID-19. The CDR3 runs from the conserved cysteine through the conserved F or W. The D gene is left open where the match is weak. Expanded clones get a size class; other rows say once, few or many, or leave the size out.

CASSARGQGISGNTIYF TGTGCCAGCAGCGCCCGGGGACAGGGTATAAGTGGAAACACCATATATTTT TRBV9 TRBD1 TRBJ1-3 NA
CASSGDREGNSPLHF TGTGCCAGCAGTGGGGACAGGGAGGGGAATTCACCCCTCCACTTT TRBV2 TRBD1 TRBJ1-6 NA
CASSIAPTGFHQPQHF TGTGCCAGTAGTATAGCCCCGACAGGGTTTCACCAGCCCCAGCATTTT TRBV19 TRBD1 TRBJ1-5 NA
CSAVGDRGDAEAFF TGCAGCGCCGTTGGGGACAGGGGCGATGCTGAAGCTTTCTTT TRBV29-1 TRBD1 TRBJ1-1 NA
CASKPGQSPSNYGYTF TGTGCCAGTAAACCGGGACAGAGCCCTTCTAACTATGGCTACACCTTC TRBV19 TRBD1 TRBJ1-2 NA
CASSPTRGSGYTF TGTGCCAGCTCACCTACTAGGGGGAGTGGCTACACCTTC TRBV18 NA TRBJ1-2 NA
CASLRTGRPGEKLFF TGTGCCAGTCTTAGAACGGGCCGTCCGGGGGAAAAACTGTTTTTT TRBV7-8 NA TRBJ1-4 once
CAQCWTGGNTEAFF TGTGCCCAATGCTGGACAGGGGGAAACACTGAAGCTTTCTTT TRBV30 TRBD1 TRBJ1-1 once
CASSIYNSPGETQYF TGTGCCAGTAGTATATACAACAGCCCTGGGGAGACCCAGTACTTC TRBV19 NA TRBJ2-5 once
CASSETQGVSGNTIYF TGTGCCAGCAGCGAGACACAGGGAGTTTCTGGAAACACCATATATTTT TRBV5-4 NA TRBJ1-3 NA
CASSFRDGYTF TGTGCCAGCAGTTTCCGGGATGGCTACACCTTC TRBV12-3/TRBV12-4 NA TRBJ1-2 NA
CASSLITGGFGETQYF TGTGCCAGCAGCTTAATCACAGGGGGCTTTGGAGAGACCCAGTACTTC TRBV7-6 TRBD1 TRBJ2-5 NA
CASSTPGGTTGELFF TGTGCCAGTAGTACACCGGGGGGAACGACCGGGGAGCTGTTTTTT TRBV19 TRBD2 TRBJ2-2 NA